The next 14 T cell receptor beta chains were all read from a single sample in a study of blood T cell repertoires in COVID-19. Libraries were prepared by immunoSEQ multiplex PCR; TCRdb keeps only in-frame clonotypes and omits some of them. The top ten hold about 2.8% of the sample, which has some 180,000 clones, about three quarters seen once. The specimen sequenced was peripheral blood. These receptors came from a woman of 80 years or more with active or convalescent COVID-19.

The V gene is TRBV7-9, the J gene TRBJ1-1; perhaps TRBD1 as D (5 bases). Trimming took off 3 bases at V and 4 bases at J, with 9 bases between the two ends. CDR3 length: 13 residues. The germline gives CDR1 SEHNR, CDR2 FQNEAQ (reference sequence). The CDR3 region is CASSFERGTEAFF. The CDR3 nucleotides are TGTGCCAGCAGCTTCGAAAGGGGCACTGAAGCTTTCTTT. Complete variable domain (other parts from reference TRBV7-9 and TRBJ1-1): DTGVSQNPRHKITKRGQNVTFRCDPISEHNRLYWYRQTLGQGPEFLTYFQNEAQLEKSRLLSDRFSAERPKGSFSTLEIQRTEQGDSAMYLCASSFERGTEAFFGQGTRLTVV.

This sequence joins TRBV18 and TRBJ1-2; D call uncertain. The V gene's germline CDR1 is KGHSH and CDR2 LQKENI. V was cut by 2 bases and J by 4 bases, with 8 bases left in between. The CDR3 loop spans 13 amino acids. CDR3 loop: CASSPEGFYGYTF. The CDR3 nucleotides are TGTGCCAGCTCACCAGAGGGTTTCTATGGCTACACCTTC.

V is TRBV2 and J is TRBJ2-3; D ambiguous. Trimming removed 4 bases at V and 0 bases at J, with 8 bases between. CDR3 size: 14 residues. CDR1 SNHLY and CDR2 FYNNEI come from the germline V gene. CDR3 amino acids: CASSVIASTDTQYF. The DNA of the CDR3 is TGTGCCAGCAGTGTGATAGCTAGCACAGATACGCAGTATTTT.

The chain joins TRBV20-1 to TRBJ2-5, with D possibly matching TRBD2 (6 bases). V shed 6 bases and J shed 2 bases, with 7 bases lying between them. CDR1 DFQATT and CDR2 SNEGSKA come from the germline V gene (reference sequence). The CDR3 is 11 amino acids. CDR3 nucleotide sequence: TGCAGTGCCGCGGGGCAAGAGACCCAGTACTTC. This translates into CSAAGQETQYF.

V gene TRBV6-2 or TRBV6-3 combines with J gene TRBJ2-3, with D possibly matching TRBD2 (5 bases). The CDR3 is 14 amino acids. Germline lookup yields CDR1 MNHEY and CDR2 SVGEGT. V dropped 6 bases and J dropped 1 base, with 11 bases sitting between them. The CDR3 DNA reads TGTGCCAGCAGCCACCGGGAACGCACAGATACGCAGTATTTT. Amino acids: CASSHRERTDTQYF.

V and J are TRBV7-6 and TRBJ1-1; tentative D call: TRBD1 (6 bases). The CDR3 has 13 residues. Germline V gene data show CDR1 as SGHVS and CDR2 as FNYEAQ. The V and J ends lost 2 bases and 5 bases respectively, with 9 bases between them. CDR3 nucleotides: TGTGCCAGCAGCTTATGGCAGGGGACTGAAGCTTTCTTT. This gives the protein CASSLWQGTEAFF.

The genes are TRBV18 and TRBJ2-1; D gene uncertain. CDR1 and CDR2 (germline): KGHSH, LQKENI. The CDR3 length is 14 residues. V gave up 2 bases and J gave up 5 bases, with 10 bases separating them. The CDR3 reads CASSPGGINNEQFF. The CDR3 coding sequence is TGTGCCAGCTCACCAGGCGGTATAAACAATGAGCAGTTCTTC.

The CDR3 loop is CASTGDYEQYF. CDR3 bases: TGTGCCAGCACAGGGGACTACGAGCAGTACTTC. The chain couples TRBV28 to TRBJ2-7, with D possibly being TRBD1 (6 bases). The CDR3 covers 11 residues. V gave up 7 bases and J gave up 3 bases, with 7 bases separating them. The germline gives CDR1 MDHEN, CDR2 SYDVKM.

This chain links TRBV12-3 or TRBV12-4 with TRBJ2-7, with D perhaps matching TRBD1 (5 bases). The V gene lost 6 bases and the J gene lost 3 bases, with 12 bases spanning the gap. This CDR3 contains 13 residues. In nucleotides, the CDR3 is TGTGCCAGCAGCCAAGACAGTTTCTACGAGCAGTACTTC. Protein product: CASSQDSFYEQYF.

This chain uses TRBV24-1 with TRBJ1-5, with 7 positions matching TRBD1. Germline V lookup: CDR1 KGHDR, CDR2 SFDVKD. V dropped 5 bases and J dropped 4; count of bases not matched to a gene: 1. The CDR3 length is 13 residues. The CDR3 region has the DNA TGTGCCACCAGTGGACAGGGAAATCAGCCCCAGCATTTT. It encodes CATSGQGNQPQHF.

The chain has TRBV28 and TRBJ1-1; D unresolved. Trimming pared 6 bases from V and 0 bases from J, leaving 8 bases between. Germline V CDR1 and CDR2: MDHEN, SYDVKM. The CDR3 sequence is 13 residues long. DNA of the CDR3: TGTGCCAGCAGGACCGGGTTGAACACTGAAGCTTTCTTT. This sequence encodes CASRTGLNTEAFF.

This rearrangement joins TRBV3-1 (or the pseudogene TRBV3-2) to TRBJ2-3; tentative D call: TRBD2 (6 bases). The CDR3 covers 13 residues. Trimming stripped 4 bases from V and 5 bases from J, with 10 bases between. CDR1 LGHDT and CDR2 YNNKEL come from the germline V gene (reference sequence). The chain's CDR3 is CASSLRGGDTQYF. CDR3 DNA sequence: TGTGCCAGCAGCCTAAGGGGAGGAGATACGCAGTATTTT.

The chain has TRBV28 and TRBJ1-1; possibly TRBD1 for D (6 bases). This CDR3 spans 12 amino acids. Germline assignment: CDR1 MDHEN and CDR2 SYDVKM. The V and J ends lost 5 bases and 4 bases respectively, with 8 bases between them. The CDR3 DNA follows: TGTGCCAGCAGTCAAGGGGGCACTGAAGCTTTCTTT. Translating gives CASSQGGTEAFF.

This sequence joins TRBV5-4 and TRBJ1-1; 10 bases fit TRBD1. The CDR3 runs to 16 residues. V trimming: 5 bases; J trimming: 3 bases; junction bases outside the gene matches: 10. Germline values: CDR1 SGHNT, CDR2 YYREEE (reference sequence). CDR3 in DNA: TGTGCCAGCAGGACAGGGGGCACTACTCCTGACACTGAAGCTTTCTTT. Residues: CASRTGGTTPDTEAFF.